Reported below is one T cell receptor (beta chain). The target antigen is unknown. On cycle 4 day 1 and cycle 7 day 1, as well as at baseline, blood was sampled. This entry is derived from a study of OX40 agonist ivuxolimab in advanced cancers. V lost 5 bases to trimming and J lost 5 bases; unmatched junction nucleotides: 12. The CDR3 totals 16 residues. In germline, CDR1 is SGHTA, CDR2 FQGNSA. Method: immunoSEQ multiplex PCR; TCRdb's copy keeps in-frame clones and lacks some. The table records approximately 120,000 clones, 92% of them present only once. Findings and limits, study-wide: Normalized expansion of T-cell clones was also low for some nonresponders.

The chain recombines TRBV7-2 with TRBJ1-1; 9 bases are shared with TRBD1. This clonotype originated in an adult with an advanced solid tumor such as melanoma, head and neck, liver or kidney cancer. This sample comprised CD4+ or CD8+ T cells sorted from blood, obtained in a trial of the OX40 agonist ivuxolimab. The CDR3 spells CASSPSPTGGYTEAFF. The CDR3 DNA reads as TGTGCCAGCAGCCCATCCCCGACAGGGGGGTATACTGAAGCTTTCTTT.